One and the same sample provided the 21 T cell receptor beta chains below, sequenced in a study of shared clonotypes between healthy human individuals. Assay used: immunoSEQ multiplex PCR; TCRdb lists only in-frame clones, some missing. The sample has 2 million to 2.5 million clones; 85% to 95% are singletons. The sequenced sample was naive CD4+ T cells sorted from blood. The sample's subset: CD45RA+ positively selected. These receptors were collected from a man aged 18-30 years in good health.

The V and J genes are TRBV30 and TRBJ1-6; maybe TRBD1 (6 bases). V was cut by 4 bases and J by 5 bases, with 15 bases left in between. In germline, CDR1 is GTSNPN, CDR2 SVGIG (reference sequence). The CDR3 runs 15 residues. For the CDR3, the DNA is TGTGCCTGGACCCTCGGGGGGCGGAATAATTCACCCCTCCACTTT. Translated: CAWTLGGRNNSPLHF.

This chain links TRBV9 with TRBJ2-4; no reliable D call. Germline V gene lookup returns CDR1 SGDLS and CDR2 YYNGEE. The CDR3 is 14 residues long. V was cut by 3 bases and J by 9 bases, with 16 bases left in between. The CDR3 loop reads CASSESSSAFIQYF. The CDR3 coding sequence is TGTGCCAGCAGCGAGTCGAGCTCTGCGTTCATTCAGTACTTC.

This chain joins TRBV5-1 and TRBJ2-7; 11 bases are shared with TRBD2. This CDR3 region has 18 residues. With 0 bases clipped from V and 0 bases from J, the junction kept 8 bases outside the gene matches. From germline, CDR1 is SGHRS and CDR2 YFSETQ. This CDR3 is CASSLEPSGRTSSYEQYF. CDR3 nucleotides: TGCGCCAGCAGCTTGGAGCCTAGCGGGAGGACAAGCTCCTACGAGCAGTACTTC.

In the case of this clone: The sample has other DNA sequences that encode this CDR3 too. The chain couples TRBV6-1 to TRBJ1-3, with D unclear. The V and J ends lost 6 bases and 0 bases respectively, with 6 bases between them. The CDR3 runs to 13 residues. In germline, CDR1 is MNHNS, CDR2 SASEGT. The CDR3 DNA follows: TGTGCCAGCAGCCCCACCTCTGGAAACACCATATATTTT. Amino acids: CASSPTSGNTIYF.

V gene TRBV7-9 combines with J gene TRBJ2-3; tentatively, D is TRBD2 (6 bases). Trimming left V 5 bases short and J 5 bases short, with 14 bases between. The CDR3 extends over 14 amino acids. Germline loops: CDR1 SEHNR, CDR2 FQNEAQ (reference sequence). This chain's CDR3 is CASSPQGLGDTQYF. CDR3 coding DNA: TGTGCCAGCAGCCCCCAGGGACTTGGAGATACGCAGTATTTT.

The chain carries TRBV2 and TRBJ1-1; D uncertain. The CDR3 is 13 residues long. Germline V lookup: CDR1 SNHLY, CDR2 FYNNEI. V dropped 0 bases and J dropped 1 base, with 3 bases sitting between them. The CDR3 sequence: CASSEAGNTEAFF. DNA of the CDR3: TGTGCCAGCAGTGAAGCGGGGAACACTGAAGCTTTCTTT. The whole variable domain, remainder taken from reference TRBV2 and TRBJ1-1, is EPEVTQTPSHQVTQMGQEVILRCVPISNHLYFYWYRQILGQKVEFLVSFYNNEISEKSEIFDDQFSVERPDGSNFTLKIRSTKLEDSAMYFCASSEAGNTEAFFGQGTRLTVV.

The chain is built from TRBV6-6 and TRBJ2-1; the D gene could be TRBD1 or TRBD2 (5 bases each). The CDR3 is 16 amino acids. V dropped 6 bases and J dropped 0 bases, with 15 bases sitting between them. The germline V gene encodes CDR1 MNHNY and CDR2 SVGAGI (reference sequence). The DNA for the CDR3 is TGTGCCAGCAGCCCGGGGACGTGGAGCTCCTACAATGAGCAGTTCTTC. This sequence encodes CASSPGTWSSYNEQFF.

This chain uses TRBV7-9 with TRBJ1-4, with 7 nucleotides matching TRBD1. The trim removed 5 bases at V and 8 bases at J, leaving 8 bases unmatched. The CDR3 is 14 residues long. Germline CDR1 SEHNR, CDR2 FQNEAQ (reference sequence). The CDR3 DNA is TGTGCCAGCAGCACCCGACAGGGTGACGAAAAACTGTTTTTT. Translating it yields CASSTRQGDEKLFF. The variable domain in full, completed from reference TRBV7-9 and TRBJ1-4, reads DTGVSQNPRHKITKRGQNVTFRCDPISEHNRLYWYRQTLGQGPEFLTYFQNEAQLEKSRLLSDRFSAERPKGSFSTLEIQRTEQGDSAMYLCASSTRQGDEKLFFGSGTQLSVL.

This sequence joins TRBV7-9 and TRBJ1-2, with 7 bases identical to TRBD1. After removal of 1 base from V and 7 bases from J, the junction contained 3 bases not matched to a gene. The length of the CDR3 is 13 residues. Germline CDR1 is SEHNR and CDR2 is FQNEAQ (reference sequence). The CDR3 DNA reads TGTGCCAGCAGCTTAGGGGACAGTATTGGCTACACCTTC. Amino acids: CASSLGDSIGYTF.

This chain connects TRBV19 to TRBJ1-2; D might be TRBD1 (5 bases). Germline V gene lookup returns CDR1 LNHDA and CDR2 SQIVND (reference sequence). This CDR3 is built from 15 residues. With 8 bases removed from V and 3 bases from J, the gap between germline ends came to 19 bases. The CDR3 loop reads CASYLQAGGDYGYTF. The CDR3 nucleotides read TGTGCCAGTTACTTACAGGCCGGGGGTGACTATGGCTACACCTTC. Full variable domain (missing parts from reference TRBV19 and TRBJ1-2): DGGITQSPKYLFRKEGQNVTLSCEQNLNHDAMYWYRQDPGQGLRLIYYSQIVNDFQKGDIAEGYSVSREKKESFPLTVTSAQKNPTAFYLCASYLQAGGDYGYTFGSGTRLTVV.

The CDR3 DNA follows: TGTGCCAGCAGTCTACAAGGGACGACGATGAACACTGAAGCTTTCTTT. Encoded protein: CASSLQGTTMNTEAFF. V usage is TRBV27 and J usage is TRBJ1-1, with a possible D match to TRBD1 (5 bases). Germline CDR1 and CDR2: MNHEY and SMNVEV (reference sequence). The CDR3 is 16 residues long. Trimming stripped 5 bases from V and 0 bases from J, with 16 bases between.

V is TRBV30 and J is TRBJ1-1; 7 bases are a match to TRBD1. Per the germline V gene, CDR1 is GTSNPN and CDR2 is SVGIG (reference sequence). Trimming cost V 5 bases and J 7 bases; bases outside gene matches: 1. CDR3 length: 10 amino acids. The CDR3 DNA sequence: TGTGCCTGGGGGACAGTTGAAGCTTTCTTT. The encoded protein is CAWGTVEAFF.

V usage is TRBV18 and J usage is TRBJ1-6; D may be TRBD1 (6 bases). The CDR3 covers 15 residues. Trimming removed 3 bases from V and 7 bases from J, with 13 bases in between. The germline CDR1 and CDR2 sequences are KGHSH and LQKENI. The CDR3: CASSPSGAGNSPLHF. The CDR3 DNA follows: TGTGCCAGCTCACCCTCGGGGGCAGGGAATTCACCCCTCCACTTT.

The CDR3 nucleotides read TGTGCCAGCAGTACCCCAGGACAGAACACCGGGGAGCTGTTTTTT. Residues: CASSTPGQNTGELFF. V usage is TRBV6-5 and J usage is TRBJ2-2; possibly TRBD1 for D (5 bases). CDR1 and CDR2 (germline): MNHEY, SVGAGI. The CDR3 runs 15 residues. Trimming took 5 bases from V and 1 from J, leaving 11 bases between them.

This clone was detected once. This chain uses TRBV6-4 with TRBJ2-5, with 10 bases lining up with TRBD2. V gave up 3 bases and J gave up 4 bases; unmatched junction bases: 11. CDR1 and CDR2 (germline): MRHNA, SNTAGT. CDR3 length: 17 residues. The CDR3 reads CASSDPHAGLAPETQYF. The CDR3 DNA sequence: TGTGCCAGCAGTGATCCGCACGCGGGACTAGCGCCAGAGACCCAGTACTTC.

This clone was detected once. This rearrangement joins TRBV5-1 to TRBJ1-2, with 7 positions matching TRBD1. V shed 5 bases and J 5 bases; nucleotides not matched to a gene: 12. CDR1 is SGHRS and CDR2 is YFSETQ in the germline V gene. The CDR3 is 15 residues long. Here the CDR3 reads CASSLHPGTEYGYTF. CDR3 DNA: TGCGCCAGCAGTTTGCACCCCGGGACAGAATATGGCTACACCTTC. The full variable domain, rest sourced from reference TRBV5-1 and TRBJ1-2, is KAGVTQTPRYLIKTRGQQVTLSCSPISGHRSVSWYQQTPGQGLQFLFEYFSETQRNKGNFPGRFSGRQFSNSRSEMNVSTLELGDSALYLCASSLHPGTEYGYTFGSGTRLTVV.

Points on this clone: This same CDR3 is encoded by further DNA sequences in the sample. This chain links TRBV10-3 with TRBJ2-1; D call uncertain. This CDR3 contains 15 residues. Trimming took off 3 bases at V and 0 bases at J, with 9 bases between the two ends. The germline gives CDR1 ENHRY, CDR2 SYGVKD. As DNA, the CDR3 is TGTGCCATCAGTGATTTCCAAAGCTCCTACAATGAGCAGTTCTTC. This sequence encodes CAISDFQSSYNEQFF.

In regard to this clone: This CDR3 is also generated by other DNA sequences in the sample. V usage is TRBV9 and J usage is TRBJ1-4; D possibly corresponds to TRBD1 (6 bases). Looked up from germline, CDR1 is SGDLS and CDR2 is YYNGEE. Between the trimmed V and J ends, which lost 2 bases and 3 bases, there was a span of 8 bases. CDR3 size: 14 residues. The CDR3 DNA sequence: TGTGCCAGCAGCGTGACAGGTTCTAATGAAAAACTGTTTTTT. The encoded protein is CASSVTGSNEKLFF.

The V call is TRBV6-1, the J call TRBJ1-5; perhaps TRBD1 as D (6 bases). V lost 3 bases to trimming and J lost 0 bases, with 15 bases between them. This CDR3 comprises 17 residues. From germline, CDR1 is MNHNS and CDR2 SASEGT. The CDR3 spells CASSDHRQENSNQPQHF. CDR3 nucleotides: TGTGCCAGCAGTGATCATCGACAGGAGAATAGCAATCAGCCCCAGCATTTT.

This clone occurred once. The chain links TRBV6-1 to TRBJ2-7, with D tentatively TRBD2 (5 bases). The V end was cut by 8 bases, the J end by 3 bases, with 17 bases between. CDR3 length equals 14 residues. Germline assignment: CDR1 MNHNS and CDR2 SASEGT. CDR3 coding DNA: TGTGCCAGCGGCCCCGGGGTTGGGGTCTACGAGCAGTACTTC. Protein product: CASGPGVGVYEQYF.

The gene calls are TRBV5-4 and TRBJ1-1; no clear D. The germline V gene encodes CDR1 SGHNT and CDR2 YYREEE (reference sequence). V was trimmed by 3 bases and J by 4 bases, leaving 16 bases between them. The length of the CDR3 is 15 residues. This chain's CDR3 is CASSSEPITGTEAFF. DNA for the CDR3: TGTGCCAGCAGCTCCGAGCCCATTACGGGCACTGAAGCTTTCTTT.